This T cell receptor beta chain was captured by sequencing in a study of technical replicates of blood from four donors. The repertoire was sequenced with immunoSEQ multiplex PCR; TCRdb's copy has only in-frame clones and lacks some. The data contain over 85,000 clones, around 96% of them seen just once; the ten biggest clones take up less than 0.4%. Germline V gene sequence: CDR1 MGHDK, CDR2 SYGVNS. Trimming took 3 bases from V and 5 from J; bases not matched to a gene: 8. The CDR3 runs to 16 residues. This chain joins TRBV25-1 and TRBJ2-1; 9 bases match TRBD2. Sequencing used T cells isolated from PBMCs. The TCR comes from a human donor in good health. This chain's CDR3 is CASSDVAGGIDNEQFF. CDR3 DNA: TGTGCCAGCAGTGATGTGGCGGGAGGGATCGACAATGAGCAGTTCTTC.